Following are 9 T cell receptor beta chains from one sample sequenced in a study (dated by TCRdb to between 2022 and 2023). Library generation was performed with the immunoSEQ multiplex PCR assay. Imported from immuneACCESS, the table was reduced by TCRdb to in-frame sequences with V and J called. These copies leave out some clones; in studies compared against another copy, an unresolved V gene accounts for under half, and the cause of the remainder is not known. Within this sample are around 54,000 clones, with approximately 93% of them counted one time only. Together, the top ten hold about 10% of the sample. Sequenced input: PBMCs. The source is a man aged 40-49 years with rheumatoid arthritis.

The V call is TRBV9, the J call TRBJ2-7; tentative D call: TRBD1 (6 bases). Germline V CDR1 and CDR2: SGDLS, YYNGEE. V lost 3 bases and J lost 3, with 10 bases in between. The CDR3 consists of 13 residues. CDR3 in DNA: TGTGCCAGCAGCGAGGAACAGGGCTACGAGCAGTACTTC. Translation: CASSEEQGYEQYF.

The chain has TRBV11-2 and TRBJ2-5; D perhaps matches TRBD1 (5 bases). There are 13 residues in the CDR3. The ends were cut back, 5 bases at V and 7 bases at J, with 14 bases in the middle. Germline V CDR1 and CDR2: SGHAT, FQNNGV. This chain's CDR3 is CASSMDTYRTQYF. The CDR3 region has the DNA TGTGCCAGCAGCATGGACACCTATCGGACCCAGTACTTC.

The rearrangement joins TRBV7-6 to TRBJ2-3; TRBD2 agrees at 8 bases. Germline CDR1 and CDR2: SGHVS and FNYEAQ. The ends lost 5 bases at V and 5 bases at J; junction bases unmatched: 9. This CDR3 has 15 amino acids. The CDR3 spells CASSASGREIDTQYF. As DNA, the CDR3 is TGTGCCAGCAGCGCCAGCGGGAGAGAGATAGATACGCAGTATTTT. Filled out from reference TRBV7-6 and TRBJ2-3, the complete variable domain reads GAGVSQSPRYKVTKRGQDVALRCDPISGHVSLYWYRQALGQGPEFLTYFNYEAQQDKSGLPNDRFSAERPEGSISTLTIQRTEQRDSAMYRCASSASGREIDTQYFGPGTRLTVL.

This chain uses TRBV19 with TRBJ2-5; 8 nucleotides line up with TRBD2. Trimming removed 5 bases from V and 5 bases from J; junction bases left unmatched: 10. The CDR3 covers 15 residues. The germline V gene encodes CDR1 LNHDA and CDR2 SQIVND (reference sequence). In DNA form, the CDR3 reads TGTGCCAGTAGTCCCCGTCCAGCGGGAGCCGAGACCCAGTACTTC. Protein sequence: CASSPRPAGAETQYF. Drawing the rest from reference TRBV19 and TRBJ2-5, the complete variable domain is DGGITQSPKYLFRKEGQNVTLSCEQNLNHDAMYWYRQDPGQGLRLIYYSQIVNDFQKGDIAEGYSVSREKKESFPLTVTSAQKNPTAFYLCASSPRPAGAETQYFGPGTRLLVL.

The chain uses TRBV7-2 and TRBJ2-7, with D maybe TRBD1 (5 bases). Trimming removed 3 bases from V and 2 bases from J, with 14 bases in between. The CDR3 totals 15 residues. Per germline, CDR1 SGHTA and CDR2 FQGNSA. The CDR3 sequence: CASSFAPGAAYEQYF. The DNA for the CDR3 is TGTGCCAGCAGCTTTGCACCTGGGGCTGCCTACGAGCAGTACTTC.

The V and J genes are TRBV19 and TRBJ1-2; TRBD1 agrees at 8 bases. V shed 7 bases, J shed 6 bases, and the junction held 10 bases outside the gene matches. The germline CDR1 and CDR2 sequences are LNHDA and SQIVND (reference sequence). This CDR3 has 14 amino acids. In nucleotides, the CDR3 is TGTGCCAGTAAGGATAGACAGGGGTTGAATGGCTACACCTTC. This sequence encodes CASKDRQGLNGYTF.

V usage is TRBV5-6 and J usage is TRBJ2-6, with D possibly matching TRBD2 (6 bases). Looked up from germline, CDR1 is SGHDT and CDR2 is YYEEEE. The V gene lost 2 bases and the J gene lost 0 bases, with 15 bases spanning the gap. This CDR3 is built from 18 residues. CDR3 sequence: CASSFRPGRSSGANVLTF. The CDR3 nucleotides read TGTGCCAGCAGCTTCCGTCCAGGGAGGTCCTCTGGGGCCAACGTCCTGACTTTC.

The V gene is TRBV10-3, the J gene TRBJ1-6; possible D gene TRBD1, 5 bases. This CDR3 spans 16 amino acids. The V end lost 2 bases, the J end lost 8 bases, and 16 bases lay between the germline ends. Germline lookup yields CDR1 ENHRY and CDR2 SYGVKD. Here the CDR3 reads CAISEIGRGGDSPLHF. The CDR3 nucleotides read TGTGCCATCAGTGAGATTGGGAGGGGTGGTGATTCACCCCTCCACTTT.

The chain has TRBV2 and TRBJ1-5; 9 bases align to TRBD1. Germline CDR1 and CDR2: SNHLY and FYNNEI. The CDR3 is made up of 19 amino acids. With 5 bases clipped from V and 1 base from J, the junction kept 15 bases outside the gene matches. CDR3 sequence (DNA): TGTGCCAGCAGTCTCACCGGGACAGGGATTTCGCAAAGCAATCAGCCCCAGCATTTT. Protein product: CASSLTGTGISQSNQPQHF.